Reported below is one T cell receptor beta chain. The antigen remains unidentified. An Oncomine TCR Beta short-read assay was used to sequence the DNA from cultured CD4+ T cells. Genomic DNA extraction was carried out from cultured CD4+ T cells. In TCRdb, the PCR reads were re-called with MiXCR into one record per CDR3 protein. The sample has about 15,000 distinct CDR3 sequences; less than 30% are singletons. Trimming removed 9 bases at V and 8 bases at J, with 19 bases between. The CDR3 extends over 13 amino acids. Per the germline V gene, CDR1 is LNHDA and CDR2 is SQIVND (reference sequence). The sample belongs to a study of vaccination and CD4 T cells after COVID-19. Study summary: In culture, cells were exposed to overlapping spike peptides from SARS-CoV-2, HCoV-NL63, HCoV-OC43 and HCoV-229E.

The treatment here: approximately 9-day PBMC culture with coronavirus spike peptide pools or control peptides (ViraFEST assay). Sequencing input: cultured CD4+ T cells from blood. The V call is TRBV19, the J call TRBJ1-2; D gene uncertain. The sequence was collected from a human donor with COVID-19. The CDR3 reads CASGKHQVSGYTF. CDR3 nucleotides: TGTGCCAGCGGGAAACATCAGGTGTCCGGCTACACCTTC.